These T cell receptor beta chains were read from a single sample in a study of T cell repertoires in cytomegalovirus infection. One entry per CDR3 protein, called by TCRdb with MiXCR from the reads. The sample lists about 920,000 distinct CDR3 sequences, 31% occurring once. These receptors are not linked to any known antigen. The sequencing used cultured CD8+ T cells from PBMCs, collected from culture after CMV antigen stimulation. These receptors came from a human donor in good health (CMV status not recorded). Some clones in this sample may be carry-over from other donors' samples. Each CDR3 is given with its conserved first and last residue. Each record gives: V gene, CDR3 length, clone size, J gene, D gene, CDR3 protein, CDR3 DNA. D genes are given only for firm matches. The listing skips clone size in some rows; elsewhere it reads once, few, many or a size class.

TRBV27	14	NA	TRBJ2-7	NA	CASAAAALSYEQYF	TGTGCCAGCGCGGCGGCAGCCCTCTCCTACGAGCAGTACTTC
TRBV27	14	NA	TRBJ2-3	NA	CASSLFPGTDTQYF	TGTGCCAGCAGTTTATTTCCGGGCACAGATACGCAGTATTTT
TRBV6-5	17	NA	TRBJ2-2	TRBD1	CASSASRDRGGTGELFF	TGTGCCAGCAGTGCCTCCCGGGACAGGGGTGGCACCGGGGAGCTGTTTTTT
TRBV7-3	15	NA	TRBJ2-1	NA	CASSLQAEPYNEQFF	TGTGCCAGCAGCTTACAAGCCGAACCGTACAATGAGCAGTTCTTC
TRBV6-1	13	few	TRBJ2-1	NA	CASSVHPYNEQFF	TGTGCCAGCAGTGTTCACCCCTACAATGAGCAGTTCTTC
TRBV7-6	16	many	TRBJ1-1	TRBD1	CASSLDRGGRIAEAFF	TGTGCCAGCAGCTTAGATCGAGGGGGCAGGATCGCTGAAGCTTTCTTT
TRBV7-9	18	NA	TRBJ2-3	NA	CASSLAFGQSSSTDTQYF	TGTGCCAGCAGCCTAGCCTTCGGACAGAGTTCTAGCACAGATACGCAGTATTTT
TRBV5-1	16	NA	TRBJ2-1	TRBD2	CASSLARTSGGNEQFF	TGCGCCAGCAGCTTGGCGAGGACTAGCGGGGGAAATGAGCAGTTCTTC
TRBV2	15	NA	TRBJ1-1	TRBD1	CASKGAGAMNTEAFF	TGTGCCAGCAAGGGGGCAGGGGCAATGAACACTGAAGCTTTCTTT
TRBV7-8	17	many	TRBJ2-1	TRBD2	CASSARLAGGPMDEQFF	TGTGCCAGCAGCGCGCGCCTAGCGGGGGGGCCTATGGATGAGCAGTTCTTC
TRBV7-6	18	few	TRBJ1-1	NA	CASSERAVERGVNTEAFF	TGTGCCAGCAGCGAGCGGGCAGTCGAGAGGGGGGTGAACACTGAAGCTTTCTTT
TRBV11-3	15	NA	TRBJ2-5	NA	CASSTGAGYPETQYF	TGTGCCAGCAGCACCGGGGCAGGGTATCCAGAGACCCAGTACTTC